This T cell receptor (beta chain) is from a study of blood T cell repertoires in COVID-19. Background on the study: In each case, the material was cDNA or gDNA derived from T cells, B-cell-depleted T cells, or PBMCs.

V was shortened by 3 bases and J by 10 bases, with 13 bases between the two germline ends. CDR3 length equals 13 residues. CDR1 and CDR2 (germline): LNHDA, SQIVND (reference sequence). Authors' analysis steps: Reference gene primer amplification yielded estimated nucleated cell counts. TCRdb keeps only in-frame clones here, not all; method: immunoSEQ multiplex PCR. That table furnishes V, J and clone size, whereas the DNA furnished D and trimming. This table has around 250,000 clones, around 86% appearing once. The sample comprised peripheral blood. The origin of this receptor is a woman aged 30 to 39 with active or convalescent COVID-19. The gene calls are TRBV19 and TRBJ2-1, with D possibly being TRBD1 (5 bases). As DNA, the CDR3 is TGTGCCAGTAGTATCAGGGAATCGAACGAGCAGTTCTTC. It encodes CASSIRESNEQFF.